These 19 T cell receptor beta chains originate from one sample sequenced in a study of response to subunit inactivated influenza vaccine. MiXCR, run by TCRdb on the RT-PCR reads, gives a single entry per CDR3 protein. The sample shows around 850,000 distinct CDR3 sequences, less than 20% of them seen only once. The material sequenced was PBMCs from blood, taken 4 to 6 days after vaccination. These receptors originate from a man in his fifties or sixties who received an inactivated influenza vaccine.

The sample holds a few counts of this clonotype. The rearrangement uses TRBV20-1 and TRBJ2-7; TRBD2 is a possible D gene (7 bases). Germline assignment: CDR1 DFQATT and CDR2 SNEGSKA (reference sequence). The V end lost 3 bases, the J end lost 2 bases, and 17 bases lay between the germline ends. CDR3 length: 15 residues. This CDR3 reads CSASAVGGGAYEQYF. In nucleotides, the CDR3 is TGCAGTGCTAGCGCGGTCGGAGGGGGGGCCTACGAGCAGTACTTC.

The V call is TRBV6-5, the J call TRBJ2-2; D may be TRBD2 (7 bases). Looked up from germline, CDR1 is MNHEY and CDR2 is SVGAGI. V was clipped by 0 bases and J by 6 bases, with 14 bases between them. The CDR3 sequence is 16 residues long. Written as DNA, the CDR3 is TGTGCCAGCAGTTACTCATCGCCGGGGGGCTCCGGGGAGCTGTTTTTT. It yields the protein CASSYSSPGGSGELFF.

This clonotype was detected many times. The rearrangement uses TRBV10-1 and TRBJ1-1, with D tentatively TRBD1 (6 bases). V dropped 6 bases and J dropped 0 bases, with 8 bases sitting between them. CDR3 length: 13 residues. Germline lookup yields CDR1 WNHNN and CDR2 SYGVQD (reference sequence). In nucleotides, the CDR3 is TGCGCCAGCAGCCGACAGGTGAACACTGAAGCTTTCTTT. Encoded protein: CASSRQVNTEAFF.

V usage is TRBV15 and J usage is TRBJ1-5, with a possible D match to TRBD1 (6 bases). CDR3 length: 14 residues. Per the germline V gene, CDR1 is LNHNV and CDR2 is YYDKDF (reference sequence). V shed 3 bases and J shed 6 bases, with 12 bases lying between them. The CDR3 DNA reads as TGTGCCACCAGCAGTGAGGGGGTCGGTCAGCCCCAGCATTTT. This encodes CATSSEGVGQPQHF.

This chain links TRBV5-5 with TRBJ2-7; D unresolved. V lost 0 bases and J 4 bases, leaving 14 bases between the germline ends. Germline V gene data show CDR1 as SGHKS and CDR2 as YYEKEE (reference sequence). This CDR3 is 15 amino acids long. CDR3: CASSLAFQGIYEQYF. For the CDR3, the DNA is TGTGCCAGCAGCTTGGCCTTCCAAGGGATTTACGAGCAGTACTTC.

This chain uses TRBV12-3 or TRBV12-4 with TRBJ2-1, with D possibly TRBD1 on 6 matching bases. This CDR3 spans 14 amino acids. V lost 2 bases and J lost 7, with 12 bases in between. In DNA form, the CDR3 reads TGTGCCAGCAGTTTAATGGGACAAGGAAATGAGCAGTTCTTC. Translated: CASSLMGQGNEQFF.

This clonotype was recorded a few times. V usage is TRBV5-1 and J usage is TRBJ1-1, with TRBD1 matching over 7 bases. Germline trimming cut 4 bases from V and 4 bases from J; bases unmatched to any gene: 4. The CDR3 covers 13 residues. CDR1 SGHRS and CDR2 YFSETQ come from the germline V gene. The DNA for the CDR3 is TGCGCCAGCAGCCCTACAGGGGTCACTGAAGCTTTCTTT. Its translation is CASSPTGVTEAFF.

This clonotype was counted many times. The CDR3: CASGTTYEQYF. In DNA form, the CDR3 reads TGTGCCTCGGGCACTACCTACGAGCAGTACTTC. The chain carries TRBV2 and TRBJ2-7; no definite D call. CDR3 length equals 11 residues. Germline values: CDR1 SNHLY, CDR2 FYNNEI. Trimming stripped 11 bases from V and 2 bases from J, with 10 bases between.

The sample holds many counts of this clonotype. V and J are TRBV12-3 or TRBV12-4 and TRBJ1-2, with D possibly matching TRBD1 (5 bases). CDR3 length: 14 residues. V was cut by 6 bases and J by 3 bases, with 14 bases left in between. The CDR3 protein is CASSQGQGDYGYTF. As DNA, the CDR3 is TGTGCCAGCAGCCAAGGCCAGGGTGACTATGGCTACACCTTC.

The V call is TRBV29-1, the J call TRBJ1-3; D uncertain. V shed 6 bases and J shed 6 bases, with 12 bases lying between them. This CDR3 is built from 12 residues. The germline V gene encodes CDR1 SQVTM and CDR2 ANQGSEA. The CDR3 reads CSVLTVANTIYF. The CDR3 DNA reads TGCAGCGTGCTCACAGTTGCAAACACCATATATTTT. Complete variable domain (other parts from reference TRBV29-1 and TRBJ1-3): SAVISQKPSRDICQRGTSLTIQCQVDSQVTMMFWYRQQPGQSLTLIATANQGSEATYESGFVIDKFPISRPNLTFSTLTVSNMSPEDSSIYLCSVLTVANTIYFGEGSWLTVV.

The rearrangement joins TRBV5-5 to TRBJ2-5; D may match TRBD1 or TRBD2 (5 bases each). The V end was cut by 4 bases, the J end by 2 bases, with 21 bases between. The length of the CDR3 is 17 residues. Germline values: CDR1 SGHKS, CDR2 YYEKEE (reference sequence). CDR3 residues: CASSPGRTWGSQETQYF. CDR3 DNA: TGTGCCAGCAGCCCCGGACGGACTTGGGGGTCACAAGAGACCCAGTACTTC.

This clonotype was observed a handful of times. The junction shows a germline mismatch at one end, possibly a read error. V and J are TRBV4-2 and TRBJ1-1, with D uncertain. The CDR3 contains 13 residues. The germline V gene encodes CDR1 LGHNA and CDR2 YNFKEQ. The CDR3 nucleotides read TGTGCCAGCAGCCAAGTTTCTGAGGCTGATGCTTTCTTT. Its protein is CASSQVSEADAFF.

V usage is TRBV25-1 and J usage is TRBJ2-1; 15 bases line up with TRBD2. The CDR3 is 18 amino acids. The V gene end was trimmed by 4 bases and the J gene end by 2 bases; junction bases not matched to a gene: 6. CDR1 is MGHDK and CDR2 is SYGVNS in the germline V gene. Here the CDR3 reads CASSGTSGRAFTYNEQFF. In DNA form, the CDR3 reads TGTGCCAGCAGTGGGACTAGCGGGAGGGCCTTCACCTACAATGAGCAGTTCTTC.

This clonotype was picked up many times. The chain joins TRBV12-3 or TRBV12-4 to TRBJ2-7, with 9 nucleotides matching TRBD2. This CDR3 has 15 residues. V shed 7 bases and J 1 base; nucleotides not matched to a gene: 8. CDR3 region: CASIGSGSQSYEQYF. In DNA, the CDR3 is TGTGCCAGCATAGGTAGCGGGAGCCAATCCTACGAGCAGTACTTC.

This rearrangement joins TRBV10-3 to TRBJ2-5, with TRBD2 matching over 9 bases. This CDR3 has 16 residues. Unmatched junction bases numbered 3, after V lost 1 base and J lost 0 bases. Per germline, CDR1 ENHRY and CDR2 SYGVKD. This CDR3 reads CAISELLAGDQETQYF. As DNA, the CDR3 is TGTGCCATCAGTGAGTTATTAGCGGGGGACCAAGAGACCCAGTACTTC.

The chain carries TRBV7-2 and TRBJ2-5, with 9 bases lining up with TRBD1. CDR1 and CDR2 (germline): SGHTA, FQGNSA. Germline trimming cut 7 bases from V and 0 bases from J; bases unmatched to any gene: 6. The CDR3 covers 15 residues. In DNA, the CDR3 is TGTGCCAGCAAAACCGGGACAGGGTACCAAGAGACCCAGTACTTC. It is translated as CASKTGTGYQETQYF.

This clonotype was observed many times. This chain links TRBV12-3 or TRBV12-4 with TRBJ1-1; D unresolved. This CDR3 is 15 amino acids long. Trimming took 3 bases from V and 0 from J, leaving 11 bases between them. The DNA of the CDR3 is TGTGCCAGCAGTTTTTGGAACAGCCTGAACACTGAAGCTTTCTTT. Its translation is CASSFWNSLNTEAFF.

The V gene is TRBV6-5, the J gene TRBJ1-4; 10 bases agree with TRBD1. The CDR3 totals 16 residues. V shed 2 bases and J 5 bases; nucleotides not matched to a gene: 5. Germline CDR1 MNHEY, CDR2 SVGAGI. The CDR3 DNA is TGTGCCAGCAGTTACCGGTCGACAGGGGGCAATGAAAAACTGTTTTTT. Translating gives CASSYRSTGGNEKLFF.

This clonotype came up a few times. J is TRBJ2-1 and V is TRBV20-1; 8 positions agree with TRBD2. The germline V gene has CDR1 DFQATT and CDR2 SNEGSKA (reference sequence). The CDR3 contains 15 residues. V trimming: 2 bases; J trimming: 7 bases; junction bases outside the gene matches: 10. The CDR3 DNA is TGCAGTGCTAGACACCGGGGACTAGGGGGAAATGAGCAGTTCTTC. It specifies CSARHRGLGGNEQFF.